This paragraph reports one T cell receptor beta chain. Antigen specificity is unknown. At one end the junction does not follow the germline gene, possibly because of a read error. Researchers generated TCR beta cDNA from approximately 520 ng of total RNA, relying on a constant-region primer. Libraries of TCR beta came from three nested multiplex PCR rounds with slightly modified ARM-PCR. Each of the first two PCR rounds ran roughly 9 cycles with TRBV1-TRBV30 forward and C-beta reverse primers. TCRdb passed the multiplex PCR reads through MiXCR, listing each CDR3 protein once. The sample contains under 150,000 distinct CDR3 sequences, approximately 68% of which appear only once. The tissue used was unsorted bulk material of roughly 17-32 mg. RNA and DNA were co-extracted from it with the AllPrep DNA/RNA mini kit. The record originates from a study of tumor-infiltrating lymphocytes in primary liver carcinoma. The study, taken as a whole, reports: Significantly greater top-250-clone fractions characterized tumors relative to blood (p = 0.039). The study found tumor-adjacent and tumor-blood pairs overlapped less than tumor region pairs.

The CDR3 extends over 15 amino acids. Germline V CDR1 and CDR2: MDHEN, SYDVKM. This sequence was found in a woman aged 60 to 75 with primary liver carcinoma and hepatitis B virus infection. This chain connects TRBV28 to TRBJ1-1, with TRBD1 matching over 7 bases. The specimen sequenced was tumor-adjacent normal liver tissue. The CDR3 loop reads CVSRLDRARGTEAFF. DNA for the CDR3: TGTGTCAGCAGACTAGACAGGGCCAGGGGCACTGAGGCTTTCTTT.